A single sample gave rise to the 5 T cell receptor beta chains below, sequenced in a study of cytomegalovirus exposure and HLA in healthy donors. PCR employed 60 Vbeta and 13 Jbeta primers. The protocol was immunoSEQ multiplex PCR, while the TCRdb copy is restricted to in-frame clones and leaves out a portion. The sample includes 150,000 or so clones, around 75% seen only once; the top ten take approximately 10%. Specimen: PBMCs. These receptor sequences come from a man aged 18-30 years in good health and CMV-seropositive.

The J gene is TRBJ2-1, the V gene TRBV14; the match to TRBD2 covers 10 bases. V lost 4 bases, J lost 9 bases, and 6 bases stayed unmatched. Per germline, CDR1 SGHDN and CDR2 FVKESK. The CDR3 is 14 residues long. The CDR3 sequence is CASSPMLAGVEQFF. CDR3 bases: TGTGCCAGCAGCCCTATGCTAGCGGGAGTTGAGCAGTTCTTC.

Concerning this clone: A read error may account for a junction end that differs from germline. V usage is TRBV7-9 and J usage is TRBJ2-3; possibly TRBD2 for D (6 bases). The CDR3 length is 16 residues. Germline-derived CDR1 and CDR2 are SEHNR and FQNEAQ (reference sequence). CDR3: CSSSSGEYASTDTQYF. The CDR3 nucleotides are TGTTCCAGCAGCTCGGGGGAATACGCTAGCACAGATACGCAGTATTTT.

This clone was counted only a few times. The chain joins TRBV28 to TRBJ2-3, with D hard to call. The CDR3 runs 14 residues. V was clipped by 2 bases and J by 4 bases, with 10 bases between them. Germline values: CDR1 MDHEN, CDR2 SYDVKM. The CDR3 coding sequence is TGTGCCAGCAGTTTAGGAGTAACACCAGATACGCAGTATTTT. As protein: CASSLGVTPDTQYF.

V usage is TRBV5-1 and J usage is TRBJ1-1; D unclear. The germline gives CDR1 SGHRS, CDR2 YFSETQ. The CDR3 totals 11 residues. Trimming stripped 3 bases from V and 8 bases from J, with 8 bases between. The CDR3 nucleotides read TGCGCCAGCAGCTATGGAGTAGAAGCTTTCTTT. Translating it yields CASSYGVEAFF.

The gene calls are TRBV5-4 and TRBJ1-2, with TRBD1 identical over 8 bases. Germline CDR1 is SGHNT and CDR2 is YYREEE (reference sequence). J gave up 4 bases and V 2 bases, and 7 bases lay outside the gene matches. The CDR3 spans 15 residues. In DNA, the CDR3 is TGTGCCAGCAGCTTTGGGGGACAGGCCACCTATGGCTACACCTTC. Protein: CASSFGGQATYGYTF. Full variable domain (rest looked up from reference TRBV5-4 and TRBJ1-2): ETGVTQSPTHLIKTRGQQVTLRCSSQSGHNTVSWYQQALGQGPQFIFQYYREEENGRGNFPPRFSGLQFPNYSSELNVNALELDDSALYLCASSFGGQATYGYTFGSGTRLTVV.